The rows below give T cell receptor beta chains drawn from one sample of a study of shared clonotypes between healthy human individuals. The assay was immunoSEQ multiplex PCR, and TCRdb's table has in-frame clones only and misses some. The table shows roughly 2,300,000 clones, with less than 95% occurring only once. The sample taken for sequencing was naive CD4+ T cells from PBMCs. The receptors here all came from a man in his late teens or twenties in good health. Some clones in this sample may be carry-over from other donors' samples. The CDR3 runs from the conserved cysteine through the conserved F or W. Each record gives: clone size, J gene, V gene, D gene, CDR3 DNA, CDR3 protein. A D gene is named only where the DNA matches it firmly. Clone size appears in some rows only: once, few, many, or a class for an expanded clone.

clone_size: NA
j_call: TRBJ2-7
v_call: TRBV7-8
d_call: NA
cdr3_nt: TGTGCCAGCAGCTTAGAGGTGGGAGGTCACTACTTC
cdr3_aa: CASSLEVGGHYF

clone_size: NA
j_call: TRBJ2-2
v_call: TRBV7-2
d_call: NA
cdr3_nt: TGTGCCAGCAGCTTAGAGACGGGCACCGGGGAGCTGTTTTTT
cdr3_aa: CASSLETGTGELFF

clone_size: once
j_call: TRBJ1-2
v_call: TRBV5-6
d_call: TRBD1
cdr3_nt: TGTGCCAGCAGGGGGACAGACTATGGCTACACCTTC
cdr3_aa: CASRGTDYGYTF

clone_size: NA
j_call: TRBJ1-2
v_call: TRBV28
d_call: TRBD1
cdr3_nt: TGTGCCAGCAGTTTCCGGGGACAGCACTCTCTGGGCTACACCTTC
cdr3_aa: CASSFRGQHSLGYTF

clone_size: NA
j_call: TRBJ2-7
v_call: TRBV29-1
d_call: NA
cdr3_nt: TGCAGCGTTGAAGATCAGGGAGGAGTTAGCTACGAGCAGTACTTC
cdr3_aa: CSVEDQGGVSYEQYF

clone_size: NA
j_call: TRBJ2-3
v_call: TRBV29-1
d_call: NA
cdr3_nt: TGCAGCGTTGGATTAGGACTTCAAACAGATACGCAGTATTTT
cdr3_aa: CSVGLGLQTDTQYF

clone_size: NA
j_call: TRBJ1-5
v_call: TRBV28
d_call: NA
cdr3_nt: TGTGCCAGCAGTAGGGCCCGAGGCAGCTATAGCAATCAGCCCCAGCATTTT
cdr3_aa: CASSRARGSYSNQPQHF

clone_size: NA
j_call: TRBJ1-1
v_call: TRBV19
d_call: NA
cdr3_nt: TGTGCCAGTAGTCACGGACGAGGGACTGAAGCTTTCTTT
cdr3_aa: CASSHGRGTEAFF

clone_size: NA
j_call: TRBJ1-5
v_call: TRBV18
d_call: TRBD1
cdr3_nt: TGTGCCAGCTCGGGTCAGGGGGTCGATCAGCCCCAGCATTTT
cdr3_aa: CASSGQGVDQPQHF

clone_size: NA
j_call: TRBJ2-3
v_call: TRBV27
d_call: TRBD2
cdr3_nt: TGTGCCAGCAGTCCGAGGGCGGGCCTAGCTAGCGGGACAGATACGCAGTATTTT
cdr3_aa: CASSPRAGLASGTDTQYF

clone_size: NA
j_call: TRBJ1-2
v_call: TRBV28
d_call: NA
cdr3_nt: TGTGCCAGCAGTTCACCTGGGCCTTACCTCTATGGCTACACCTTC
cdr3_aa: CASSSPGPYLYGYTF

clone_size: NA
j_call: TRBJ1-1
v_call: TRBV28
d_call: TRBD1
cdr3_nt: TGTGCCAGCAGTTTCGTACAGGGGGCTGAAGCTTTCTTT
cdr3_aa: CASSFVQGAEAFF

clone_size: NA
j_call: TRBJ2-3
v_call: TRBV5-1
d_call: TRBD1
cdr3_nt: TGCGCCAGCAGCTTGATTGGGACAGGCGTTAGCACAGATACGCAGTATTTT
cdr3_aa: CASSLIGTGVSTDTQYF

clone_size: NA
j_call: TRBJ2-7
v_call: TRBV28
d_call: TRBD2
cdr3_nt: TGTGCCAGCCGGGGACTAGCGGCTACCTTCTCCTACGAGCAGTACTTC
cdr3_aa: CASRGLAATFSYEQYF

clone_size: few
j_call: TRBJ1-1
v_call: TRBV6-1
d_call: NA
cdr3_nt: TGTGCCAGCAAGGTGAACACTGAAGCTTTCTTT
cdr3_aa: CASKVNTEAFF

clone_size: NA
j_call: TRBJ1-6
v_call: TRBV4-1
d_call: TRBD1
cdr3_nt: TGCGCCAGCAGCCAAGATGGCAGGGGGCCTAATTCACCCCTCCACTTT
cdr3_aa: CASSQDGRGPNSPLHF

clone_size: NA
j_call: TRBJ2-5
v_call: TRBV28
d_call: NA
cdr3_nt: TGTGCCAGCAGTAAGAGACGGGGAACCGGGGAGACCCAGTACTTC
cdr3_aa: CASSKRRGTGETQYF

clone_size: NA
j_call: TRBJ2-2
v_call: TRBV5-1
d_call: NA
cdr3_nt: TGCGCCAGCAGCTTGGGAGCAGGGTCAGGCGGGGAGCTGTTTTTT
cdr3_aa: CASSLGAGSGGELFF

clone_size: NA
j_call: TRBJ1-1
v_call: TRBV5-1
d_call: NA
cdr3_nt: TGCGCCAGTAGACCCGGGGGGACACGTACTGAAGCTTTCTTT
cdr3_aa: CASRPGGTRTEAFF

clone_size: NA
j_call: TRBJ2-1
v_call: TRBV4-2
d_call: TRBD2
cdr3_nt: TGTGCCAGCAGCCAAGATACTAGCGGTCTACAAGAGCAGTTCTTC
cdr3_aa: CASSQDTSGLQEQFF

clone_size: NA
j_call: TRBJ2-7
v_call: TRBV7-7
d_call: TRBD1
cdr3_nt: TGTGCCAGCAGCTTAGAGACAGGGGAACGCTACGAGCAGTACTTC
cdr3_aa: CASSLETGERYEQYF

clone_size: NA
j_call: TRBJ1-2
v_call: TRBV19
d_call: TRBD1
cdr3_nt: TGTGCCAGTAGTAGAGACAGGGAGATTGTAAGCTACACCTTC
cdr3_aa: CASSRDREIVSYTF

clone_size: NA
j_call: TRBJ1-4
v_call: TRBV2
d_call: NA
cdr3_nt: TGTGCCAGCTGGGGGTCTACTAATGAAAAACTGTTTTTT
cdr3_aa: CASWGSTNEKLFF

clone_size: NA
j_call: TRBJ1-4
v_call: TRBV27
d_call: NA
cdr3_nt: TGTGCCAGCAGTTTAAGGGGTGGAGAAAAACTGTTTTTT
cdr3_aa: CASSLRGGEKLFF

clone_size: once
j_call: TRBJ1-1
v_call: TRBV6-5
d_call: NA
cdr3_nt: TGTGCCAGCATTACGGACACAAGCACTGAAGCTTTCTTT
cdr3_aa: CASITDTSTEAFF

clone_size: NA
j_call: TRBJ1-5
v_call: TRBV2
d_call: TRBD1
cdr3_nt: TGTGCCAGCAGTAATCACAGGGGGACTCAGCCCCAGCATTTT
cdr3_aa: CASSNHRGTQPQHF

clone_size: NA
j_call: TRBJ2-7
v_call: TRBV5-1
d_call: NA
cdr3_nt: TGCGCCAGCAGCTCGACGGGACGGAGTCGGGGCGACGAGCAGTACTTC
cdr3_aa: CASSSTGRSRGDEQYF

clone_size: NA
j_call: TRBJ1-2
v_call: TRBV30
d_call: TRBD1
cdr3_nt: TGTGCCTGGAGTGTACAGGGGTCGGAACGCTACACCTTC
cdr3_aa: CAWSVQGSERYTF

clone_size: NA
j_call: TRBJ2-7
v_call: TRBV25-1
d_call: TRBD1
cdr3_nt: TGTGCCAGCAGTCCCGATTCCGGGACAGGGTCTTATCGGGACGAGCAGTACTTC
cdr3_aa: CASSPDSGTGSYRDEQYF

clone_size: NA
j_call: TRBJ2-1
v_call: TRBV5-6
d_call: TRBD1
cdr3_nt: TGTGCCAGCAGCTCCGGGACAGGGGACAACAATGAGCAGTTCTTC
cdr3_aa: CASSSGTGDNNEQFF

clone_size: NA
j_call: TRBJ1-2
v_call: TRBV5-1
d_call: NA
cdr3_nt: TGCGCCAGCAGCCCAGAGGGTAGGAATGGCTACACCTTC
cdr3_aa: CASSPEGRNGYTF

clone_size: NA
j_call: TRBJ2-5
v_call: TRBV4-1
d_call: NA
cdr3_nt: TGCGCCAGCAGCCCCGGACAGATCCAAGAGACCCAGTACTTC
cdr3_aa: CASSPGQIQETQYF

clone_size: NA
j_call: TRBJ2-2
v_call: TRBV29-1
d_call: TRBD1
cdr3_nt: TGCAGCTATAAGGGACAGGGAAACACCGGGGAGCTGTTTTTT
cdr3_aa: CSYKGQGNTGELFF

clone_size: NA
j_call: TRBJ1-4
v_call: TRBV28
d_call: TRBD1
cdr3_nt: TGTGCCAGCAGAACCGGGACAGGCGCATCTAATGAAAAACTGTTTTTT
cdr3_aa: CASRTGTGASNEKLFF

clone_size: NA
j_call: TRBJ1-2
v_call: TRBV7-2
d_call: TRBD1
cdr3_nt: TGTGCCAGCAGCTTAAACCCAGGGGGCTATGGCTACACCTTC
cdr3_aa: CASSLNPGGYGYTF

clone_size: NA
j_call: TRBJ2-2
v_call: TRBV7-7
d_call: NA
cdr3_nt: TGTGCCAGCAGAGCTACCGGGGAGCTGTTTTTT
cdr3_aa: CASRATGELFF

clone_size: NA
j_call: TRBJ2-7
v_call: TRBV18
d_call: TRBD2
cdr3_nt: TGTGCCAGCTCACGATCGGGGGGGACCTACGAGCAGTACTTC
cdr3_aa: CASSRSGGTYEQYF

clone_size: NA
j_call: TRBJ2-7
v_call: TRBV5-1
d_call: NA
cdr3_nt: TGCGCCAGCAGCTTTGGAGACAATTACGAGCAGTACTTC
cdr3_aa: CASSFGDNYEQYF

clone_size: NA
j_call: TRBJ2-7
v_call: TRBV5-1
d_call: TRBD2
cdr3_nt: TGCGCCAGCAAACCATTAGCGGGAGCCTACGAGCAGTACTTC
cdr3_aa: CASKPLAGAYEQYF

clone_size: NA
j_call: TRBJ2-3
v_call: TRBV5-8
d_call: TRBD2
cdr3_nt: TGTGCCAGCAGCCCCCGGACTAGAGAGGATACGCAGTATTTT
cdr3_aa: CASSPRTREDTQYF

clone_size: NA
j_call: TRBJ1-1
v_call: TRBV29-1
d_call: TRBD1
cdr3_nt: TGCAGCGCCGGATCAGACAGGGTTAGTACTGAAGCTTTCTTT
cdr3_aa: CSAGSDRVSTEAFF

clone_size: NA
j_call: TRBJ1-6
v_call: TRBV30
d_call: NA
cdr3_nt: TGTGCCTGGTTGTCCGACAATTCACCCCTCCACTTT
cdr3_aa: CAWLSDNSPLHF

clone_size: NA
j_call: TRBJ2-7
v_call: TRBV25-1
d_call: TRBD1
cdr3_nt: TGTGCCAGCAGTGAAGCCGGGACAGCTTACTACGAGCAGTACTTC
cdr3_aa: CASSEAGTAYYEQYF

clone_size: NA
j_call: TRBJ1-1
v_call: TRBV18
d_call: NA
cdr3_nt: TGTGCCAGCTCACCACCGGCGCAGGGGACAACCTCGGGTGAAGCTTTCTTT
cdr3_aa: CASSPPAQGTTSGEAFF

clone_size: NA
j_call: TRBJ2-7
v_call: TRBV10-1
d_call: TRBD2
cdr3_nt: TGCGCCAGCAGTGAGTCCACTAGCGGGACCTACGAGCAGTACTTC
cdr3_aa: CASSESTSGTYEQYF

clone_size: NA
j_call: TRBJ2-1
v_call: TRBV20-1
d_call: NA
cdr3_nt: TGCAGAAAGCTCCATGGTGAGCAGTTCTTC
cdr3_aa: CRKLHGEQFF

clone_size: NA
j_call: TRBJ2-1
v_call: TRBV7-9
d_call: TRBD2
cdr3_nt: TGTGCCAGCAGCTTAGTAGCTAGCGGGAGGATTGAGCAGTTCTTC
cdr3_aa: CASSLVASGRIEQFF

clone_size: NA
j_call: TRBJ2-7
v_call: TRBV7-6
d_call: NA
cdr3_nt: TGTGCCAGCAGCCCTGGCTACGAGCAGTACTTC
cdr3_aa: CASSPGYEQYF

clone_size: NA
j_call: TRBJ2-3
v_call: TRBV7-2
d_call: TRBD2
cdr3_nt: TGTGCCAGCAGCGCCCTAGCGGGATCCACAGATACGCAGTATTTT
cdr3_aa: CASSALAGSTDTQYF

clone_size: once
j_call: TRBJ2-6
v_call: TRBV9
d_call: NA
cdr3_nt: TGTGCCAGCAGCGTAAGTTCGGGGGCCAACGTCCTGACTTTC
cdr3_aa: CASSVSSGANVLTF